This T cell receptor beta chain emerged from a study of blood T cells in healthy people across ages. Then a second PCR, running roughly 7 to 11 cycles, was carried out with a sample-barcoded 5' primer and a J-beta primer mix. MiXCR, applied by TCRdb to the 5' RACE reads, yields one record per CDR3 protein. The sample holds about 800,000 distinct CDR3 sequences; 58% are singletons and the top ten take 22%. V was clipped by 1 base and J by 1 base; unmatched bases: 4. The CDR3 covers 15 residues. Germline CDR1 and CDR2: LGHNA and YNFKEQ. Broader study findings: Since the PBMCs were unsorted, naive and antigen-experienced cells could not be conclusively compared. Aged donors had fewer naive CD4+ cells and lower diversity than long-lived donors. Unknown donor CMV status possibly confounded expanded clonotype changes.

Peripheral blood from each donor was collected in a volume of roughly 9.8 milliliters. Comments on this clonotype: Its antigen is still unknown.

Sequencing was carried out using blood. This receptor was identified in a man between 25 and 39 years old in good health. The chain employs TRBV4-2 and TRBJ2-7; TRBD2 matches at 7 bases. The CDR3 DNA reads TGTGCCAGCAGCCAAGGGGGGGGGGAGTCCTACGAGCAGTACTTC. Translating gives CASSQGGGESYEQYF.